This is a list of T cell receptor beta chains from one sample in a study of T cells in localized non-small cell lung cancer. Using immunoSEQ multiplex PCR, the repertoire was profiled, and TCRdb retains in-frame clones only, with some absent. The table includes some 18,000 clones, roughly 80% detected once. The source was peripheral blood, collected before any cancer treatment. These receptor sequences come from a man aged 40-75 years with stage I lung adenocarcinoma. Each CDR3 is given with its conserved first and last residue. D genes are given only for firm matches. Clone sizes are given selectively: once, few, many, or a class where the clone is expanded.

>-|TRBJ2-1|TRBV4-2|-
TGTGCCAGCAGCCAAGATGGTGGACTGAGGTCCTACAATGAGCAGTTCTTC
CASSQDGGLRSYNEQFF
>-|TRBJ2-5|TRBV6-6|-
TGTGCCAGCAGTTACGCACGCCAAGAGACCCAGTACTTC
CASSYARQETQYF
>-|TRBJ1-4|TRBV7-3|-
TGTGCCAGCAGCCTTATACTTGAAAAACTGTTTTTT
CASSLILEKLFF
>TRBD2|TRBJ2-5|TRBV7-3|-
TGTGCCAGCAGCTTGGCTAGCGGGCCGCAAGAGACCCAGTACTTC
CASSLASGPQETQYF
>-|TRBJ2-3|TRBV5-4|-
TGTGCCAGCAGCTTGGCCGGGGCATTATACACAGATACGCAGTATTTT
CASSLAGALYTDTQYF
>TRBD1|TRBJ1-1|TRBV28|-
TGTGCCAGCAGTTTGCCCGGACAGGCCAACTTAATGAACACTGAAGCTTTCTTT
CASSLPGQANLMNTEAFF
>TRBD2|TRBJ2-2|TRBV27|-
TGTGCCAGCAGTTCGCATAGCGGGGCTAACACCGGGGAGCTGTTTTTT
CASSSHSGANTGELFF
>-|TRBJ1-2|TRBV5-5|-
TGTGCCAGCACCCCGGGGGGCAGGGCTTCTAACTATGGCTACACCTTC
CASTPGGRASNYGYTF
>TRBD1|TRBJ1-1|TRBV5-1|-
TGCGCCAGCAGCTCGACAGGGAAGAACACTGAAGCTTTCTTT
CASSSTGKNTEAFF
>TRBD2|TRBJ2-3|TRBV7-9|-
TGTGCCGGTCAGACTAGCGGGGTCACAGATACGCAGTATTTT
CAGQTSGVTDTQYF
>-|TRBJ2-3|TRBV9|once
TGTGCCAGCAGCGTAGCTGTGGCCCCTACAGATACGCAGTATTTT
CASSVAVAPTDTQYF
>-|TRBJ2-5|TRBV7-8|-
TGTGCCAGCAGCTTGAGAACAGGGGGGGTGACCCAGTACTTC
CASSLRTGGVTQYF
>TRBD2|TRBJ2-3|TRBV4-1|-
TGCGCCAGCAGTCCCGGGGGGGCCATAACGGATACGCAGTATTTT
CASSPGGAITDTQYF
>-|TRBJ2-1|TRBV2|-
TGTGCCAGCAGGATGGGGGCCGTCTACAATGAGCAGTTCTTC
CASRMGAVYNEQFF
>-|TRBJ1-1|TRBV27|-
TGTGCCAGCAGTTTAAGCGGCGAGCTCATGGGAGCTTTCTTT
CASSLSGELMGAFF
>-|TRBJ2-7|TRBV27|-
TGTGCCAGCAGTACCTACAGGGATCGCGAGCAGTACTTC
CASSTYRDREQYF
>-|TRBJ1-4|TRBV7-9|-
TGTGCCAGCCGGAATGAAAAACTGTTTTTT
CASRNEKLFF
>TRBD1|TRBJ2-2|TRBV11-2|-
TGTGCCAGCAGCTTTCCCGACAGGGGTTACACCGGGGAGCTGTTTTTT
CASSFPDRGYTGELFF
>TRBD1|TRBJ1-2|TRBV4-3|-
TGCGCCAGCAGCCAAGCCCGAGGACAGGTATATGGCTACACCTTC
CASSQARGQVYGYTF
>TRBD1|TRBJ2-1|TRBV6-5|-
TGTGCCAGCAGTTCAACCGACAGGGCTCCCTACAATGAGCAGTTCTTC
CASSSTDRAPYNEQFF
>TRBD1|TRBJ2-7|TRBV12-5|-
TGTGCTAGTGGTTCCGGACAGGGGATCAACTACGAGCAGTACTTC
CASGSGQGINYEQYF
>-|TRBJ1-2|TRBV9|-
TGTGCCAGCAGCGTAGCGGAGAAAGCTAACTATGGCTACACCTTC
CASSVAEKANYGYTF
>-|TRBJ1-2|TRBV27|-
TGTGCCAGCAGTCCTCTGGGGGGGGACTATGGCTACACCTTC
CASSPLGGDYGYTF
>-|TRBJ1-6|TRBV7-9|few
TGTGCCAGCAGCTTATACAGTTCACCCCTCCACTTT
CASSLYSSPLHF
>TRBD2|TRBJ2-4|TRBV12-5|-
TGTGCTAGTGGTTTGAGTAGCGGGGGGCCCAACATTCAGTACTTC
CASGLSSGGPNIQYF
>TRBD2|TRBJ2-7|TRBV5-4|-
TGTGCCAGCAGCCCCAGGAGTAGCGGGAGCTCCTACGAGCAGTACTTC
CASSPRSSGSSYEQYF